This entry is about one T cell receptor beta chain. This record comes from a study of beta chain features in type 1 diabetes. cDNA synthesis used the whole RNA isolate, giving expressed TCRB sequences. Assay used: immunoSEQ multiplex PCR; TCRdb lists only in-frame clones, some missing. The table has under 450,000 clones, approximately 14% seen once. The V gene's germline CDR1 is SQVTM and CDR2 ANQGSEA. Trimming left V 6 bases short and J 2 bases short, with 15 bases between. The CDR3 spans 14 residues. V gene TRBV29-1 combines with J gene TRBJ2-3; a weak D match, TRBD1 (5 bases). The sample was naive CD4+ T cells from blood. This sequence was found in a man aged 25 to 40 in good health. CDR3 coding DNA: TGCAGCGTCATAAAGACAGACGTCACAGATACGCAGTATTTT. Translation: CSVIKTDVTDTQYF.